Below, 7 T cell receptor beta chains from the same sample are listed, as sequenced in a study of vaccination effects on CD4 cells after COVID-19. Antigens for these TCRs are unknown. Ahead of sequencing, the ViraFEST assay grew antigen-specific CD4+ T cells using viral peptide pools. Culture lasted roughly 9 days before CD4+ T cell isolation. Each participant received a vaccine that was either BNT162b2 or mRNA-1273, given as two doses. Assay: immunoSEQ multiplex PCR; the TCRdb copy retains only in-frame clones and omits some. There are roughly 59,000 clones in the sample; roughly 80% occur only once, and 1.5% to 2.5% lies in the top ten. Sequencing was performed on CD4+ T cells from PBMCs cultured with HCoV-OC43 spike peptides, taken after COVID-19 vaccination. Subset given: HCoV-OC43 spike overlapping peptide pool stimulation. The source of these receptors is a human donor who received a COVID-19 vaccine.

The table lists this clone with a few counts. The chain has TRBV7-6 and TRBJ2-3; D is undetermined. V lost 2 bases, J lost 0 bases, and 0 bases lay in between. CDR3 length equals 12 residues. Germline V lookup: CDR1 SGHVS, CDR2 FNYEAQ. CDR3 coding DNA: TGTGCCAGCAGCTTAAGCACAGATACGCAGTATTTT. Its protein is CASSLSTDTQYF.

Here the CDR3 reads CASSLQTGNTIYF. The CDR3 nucleotides read TGTGCCAGCAGTTTGCAGACGGGAAACACCATATATTTT. The chain uses TRBV12-3 or TRBV12-4 and TRBJ1-3, with D unresolved. V was pared by 3 bases and J by 4 bases, with 7 bases between. The CDR3 is 13 residues long.

This clone is a singleton in its sample. This chain links TRBV10-3 with TRBJ2-5; 13 bases fit TRBD2. The CDR3 has 15 residues. V trimming: 6 bases; J trimming: 5 bases; junction bases outside the gene matches: 6. The V gene's germline CDR1 is ENHRY and CDR2 SYGVKD. The CDR3 loop is CAISKLAGGLETQYF. Here the CDR3 DNA reads TGTGCCATCAGCAAACTAGCGGGGGGGCTGGAGACCCAGTACTTC.

The V and J genes are TRBV24-1 and TRBJ2-5; 12 nucleotides agree with TRBD2. The CDR3 contains 17 residues. Germline loops: CDR1 KGHDR, CDR2 SFDVKD. J was trimmed by 2 bases and V by 3 bases; bases with no gene match: 6. Here the CDR3 reads CATSDTLGTSGQETQYF. The DNA of the CDR3 is TGTGCCACCAGTGATACCCTAGGGACTAGCGGGCAAGAGACCCAGTACTTC.

This clone was picked up one time. The V call is TRBV10-1, the J call TRBJ2-5; D possibly matches TRBD1 or TRBD2 (6 bases each). Trimming shortened V by 3 bases and J by 7 bases, and 18 bases separated the two germline ends. The CDR3 totals 15 residues. CDR1 and CDR2 (germline): WNHNN, SYGVQD (reference sequence). The CDR3 bases are TGCGCCAGCAGTGACGGACAGCGCGCGGGGTGGACCCAGTACTTC. It is translated as CASSDGQRAGWTQYF.

This chain connects TRBV27 to TRBJ2-3, with a weak D call TRBD1 (6 bases). CDR1 is MNHEY, CDR2 SMNVEV, per germline (reference sequence). CDR3 length equals 13 residues. Trimming cost V 5 bases and J 6 bases, with 12 bases left between them. CDR3 in amino acids: CASSPARGDTQYF. The DNA of the CDR3 is TGTGCCAGCAGTCCCGCCAGGGGCGATACGCAGTATTTT.

The chain joins TRBV19 to TRBJ1-4, with 10 nucleotides matching TRBD1. J was trimmed by 5 bases and V by 4 bases; bases with no gene match: 4. The CDR3 has 15 residues. Looked up from germline, CDR1 is LNHDA and CDR2 is SQIVND (reference sequence). CDR3 nucleotide sequence: TGTGCCAGTAGTAATCCGGGACAGGGGAATGAAAAACTGTTTTTT. Its translation is CASSNPGQGNEKLFF.